A selection of T cell receptor beta chains follows, all from one sample in a study of radiation and T cells in renal cell carcinoma. Generated by immunoSEQ multiplex PCR, the TCRdb table keeps only in-frame clones and is missing some. The sample yields 95,000 to 150,000 clones, about 81% seen once. The specimen comprised blood, sampled from a patient whose treatment included radiotherapy and nephrectomy. The receptors come from a middle-aged man with renal cell carcinoma. The CDR3 runs from the conserved cysteine through the conserved F or W. D genes are given only for firm matches. A clone size is listed for some rows: how often the clone was seen (once, few, many), or a class if it is expanded.

V gene	clone size	J gene	D gene	CDR3 DNA	CDR3 protein
TRBV7-9	-	TRBJ2-7	-	TGTGCCAGCAGCTTAAGAGGGATCAAAGTCTACGAGCAGTACTTC	CASSLRGIKVYEQYF
TRBV28	few	TRBJ1-1	-	TGTGCCAGCATGGGCGCCCCACTGAACACTGAAGCTTTCTTT	CASMGAPLNTEAFF
TRBV7-9	once	TRBJ1-2	-	TGTGCCAGCTCTTCAATAAGGGGGGCGTTGTCTAACTATGGCTACACCTTC	CASSSIRGALSNYGYTF
TRBV5-1	-	TRBJ2-4	-	TGCGCCAGCAGCCCCAATAGCGGAATAGACATTCAGTACTTC	CASSPNSGIDIQYF
TRBV6-5	-	TRBJ2-7	-	TGCGCGACAGCGAAAGCCTACGAGCAGTACTTC	CATAKAYEQYF
TRBV7-2	-	TRBJ2-7	TRBD1	TGTGCCAGCAGCGCACCGCCGGGACAGGAATACGAGCAGTACTTC	CASSAPPGQEYEQYF
TRBV5-1	-	TRBJ1-2	TRBD1	TGCGCCAGCACCCCCATCGGACAGGGCTATGGCTACACCTTC	CASTPIGQGYGYTF
TRBV5-4	-	TRBJ1-1	TRBD1	TGTGCCAGCAGCTCCGCAGGGGGCACTGAAGCTTTCTTT	CASSSAGGTEAFF
TRBV27	once	TRBJ2-7	TRBD2	TGTGCCAGCTCACTAGGGACTAGCGGATACTACGAGCAGTACTTC	CASSLGTSGYYEQYF
TRBV5-1	-	TRBJ2-2	TRBD1	TGCGCCAGCGGGACAGGGGTCCTCAACACCGGGGAGCTGTTTTTT	CASGTGVLNTGELFF
TRBV7-9	-	TRBJ2-3	-	TGTGCCAGCAGTTACACCGGCACAGATACGCAGTATTTT	CASSYTGTDTQYF
TRBV10-3	few	TRBJ1-1	-	TGTGCCATCAGTGAAAAGGGGGGACGGACTGAAGCTTTCTTT	CAISEKGGRTEAFF
TRBV19	-	TRBJ2-7	TRBD1	TGTGCCAGTAGTCCGTGGGACAGGAGATCCTACGAGCAGTACTTC	CASSPWDRRSYEQYF
TRBV19	-	TRBJ2-7	-	TGTGCCAGTAGTGAACTAGCCAACTACGAGCAGTACTTC	CASSELANYEQYF
TRBV29-1	once	TRBJ2-1	-	TGCAGCGTTGTGGATCGGACTGGCAATGAGCAGTTCTTC	CSVVDRTGNEQFF
TRBV19	-	TRBJ2-1	TRBD1	TGTGCCACCGGACAGGGTACGAGCTCCTACAATGAGCAGTTCTTC	CATGQGTSSYNEQFF
TRBV19	-	TRBJ2-7	-	TGTGCCAGTAGTTCTTCCGGGTCCGAGCAGTACTTC	CASSSSGSEQYF
TRBV4-1	-	TRBJ2-1	TRBD2	TGCGCCAGCAGCCGCGGTGGACTAGCGACATACAATGAGCAGTTCTTC	CASSRGGLATYNEQFF
TRBV5-4	-	TRBJ2-1	-	TGTGCCAGCAGCTTGAGGCAGGGGGACTCCAATGAGCAGTTCTTC	CASSLRQGDSNEQFF
TRBV19	-	TRBJ2-3	TRBD1	TGTGCCAGTAGTCAGATTGGCAGGGGGCACGGTACGCAGTATTTT	CASSQIGRGHGTQYF
TRBV7-2	-	TRBJ2-3	-	TGTGCCAGCAGCTTTACCGGGACCCGCAACACGGATACGCAGTATTTT	CASSFTGTRNTDTQYF
TRBV11-2	-	TRBJ1-3	-	TGTGCGATCCCCTCTATGGGGGGAAACACCATATATTTT	CAIPSMGGNTIYF
TRBV11-3	-	TRBJ2-2	-	TGTGCCAGCAGCTTAGTCCCCCTACAGGGTTCAGGCGGGGAGCTGTTTTTT	CASSLVPLQGSGGELFF
TRBV30	-	TRBJ1-5	-	TGTGCCTGGGATCAGGGCGGTCAGCCCCAGCATTTT	CAWDQGGQPQHF
TRBV27	few	TRBJ2-3	TRBD1	TGTGCCAGCAGTCCCCAGACAGGGGCCCCTGACACAGATACGCAGTATTTT	CASSPQTGAPDTDTQYF
TRBV6-5	-	TRBJ2-7	TRBD2	TGTGCCAGCAGTTACGGTCTGGCGGGGGGAGCCTACGAGCAGTACTTC	CASSYGLAGGAYEQYF
TRBV10-3	-	TRBJ1-5	TRBD1	TGTGCCATCAGTGATAGCGCGGCAGGGGGCGGCAATCAGCCCCAGCATTTT	CAISDSAAGGGNQPQHF
TRBV7-9	-	TRBJ2-7	TRBD2	TGTGCCAGCAGCTTAGCGCTAGCGGGAGCTCGACAAGAGCAGTACTTC	CASSLALAGARQEQYF
TRBV12-5	-	TRBJ2-3	-	TGTGCTAGTGGGTCCTACAGGGAGCTTACAGATACGCAGTATTTT	CASGSYRELTDTQYF
TRBV6-1	-	TRBJ1-2	TRBD1	TGTGCCAGCAGTGACCCTGCCACAGGGGGGGTCTATGGCTACACCTTC	CASSDPATGGVYGYTF
TRBV5-4	-	TRBJ1-2	TRBD1	TGTGCCAGCAGCGGGGACAGGGTATATGGCTACACCTTC	CASSGDRVYGYTF
TRBV5-1	-	TRBJ1-1	TRBD1	TGCGCCAGCAGCCTAGGACAGGGAAGGACTGAAGCTTTCTTT	CASSLGQGRTEAFF
TRBV4-2	-	TRBJ1-4	-	TGTGCCAGCAGCCAGGGGGATTGGGGAGCAACTAATGAAAAACTGTTTTTT	CASSQGDWGATNEKLFF
TRBV19	-	TRBJ2-5	-	TGTGCCACCAAGGTCGGGGGACGGGAAGGGGGCTGGCGAGAGACCCAGTACTTC	CATKVGGREGGWRETQYF
TRBV30	-	TRBJ2-1	-	TGTGCCTGGAGGGGGCAATGGGGTGAGCAGTTCTTC	CAWRGQWGEQFF